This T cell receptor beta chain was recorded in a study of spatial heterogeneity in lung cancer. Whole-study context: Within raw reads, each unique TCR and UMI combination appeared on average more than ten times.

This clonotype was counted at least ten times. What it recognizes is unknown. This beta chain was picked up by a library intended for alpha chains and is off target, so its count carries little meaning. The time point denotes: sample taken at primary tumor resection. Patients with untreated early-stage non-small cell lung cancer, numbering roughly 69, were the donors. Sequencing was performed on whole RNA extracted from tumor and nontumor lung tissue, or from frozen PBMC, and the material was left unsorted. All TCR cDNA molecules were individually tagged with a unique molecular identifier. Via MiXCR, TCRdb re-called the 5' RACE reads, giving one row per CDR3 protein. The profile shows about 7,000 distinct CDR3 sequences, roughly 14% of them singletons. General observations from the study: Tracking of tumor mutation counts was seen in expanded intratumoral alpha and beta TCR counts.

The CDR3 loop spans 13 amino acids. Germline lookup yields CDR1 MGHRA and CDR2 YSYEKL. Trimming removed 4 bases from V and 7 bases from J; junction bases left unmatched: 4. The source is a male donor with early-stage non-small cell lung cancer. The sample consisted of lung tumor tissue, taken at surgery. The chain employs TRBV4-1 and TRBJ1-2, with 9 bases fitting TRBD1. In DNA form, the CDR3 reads TGCGCCAGCAGCCCGGACAGGGGTCGTGGCTACACCTTC. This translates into CASSPDRGRGYTF.